Presented here are 28 T cell receptor beta chains from one specimen sequenced in a study of T cell responses to AZD1222 COVID-19 vaccine. TCRdb's copy holds only in-frame clones and misses some; the assay was immunoSEQ multiplex PCR. Among nearly 110,000 clones listed, 70% to 90% were seen once. Sequenced here: peripheral blood, sampled 28 days after the second AZD1222 dose. The receptors stem from an adult who received the AZD1222 COVID-19 vaccine.

The V gene is TRBV7-9, the J gene TRBJ2-5, with no clear D. The CDR3 spans 16 residues. CDR1 and CDR2 from the germline V gene are SEHNR and FQNEAQ (reference sequence). V was cut by 1 base and J by 1 base, with 13 bases left in between. In DNA, the CDR3 is TGTGCCAGCAGCTTAGGGCAGGACGCCCTCCAAGAGACCCAGTACTTC. Translating gives CASSLGQDALQETQYF.

The J gene is TRBJ1-4, the V gene TRBV7-9; D possibly corresponds to TRBD1 (5 bases). Per the germline V gene, CDR1 is SEHNR and CDR2 is FQNEAQ (reference sequence). The V and J ends lost 1 base and 8 bases respectively, with 14 bases between them. This CDR3 comprises 15 residues. The CDR3 reads CASSLGGVVTEKLFF. The CDR3 DNA reads TGTGCCAGCAGCTTAGGAGGGGTGGTCACCGAAAAACTGTTTTTT.

The CDR3 nucleotides read TGTGCCAGAAGCCGGGACAGGGATAGCAATCAGCCCCAGCATTTT. This encodes CARSRDRDSNQPQHF. This chain links TRBV5-3 with TRBJ1-5, with 9 bases matching TRBD1. TRBV5-3 is sorted into the ORF group, with uncertain function. There are 15 residues in the CDR3. V was clipped by 4 bases and J by 0 bases; unmatched bases: 2.

The chain recombines TRBV5-4 with TRBJ1-1, with 10 positions matching TRBD1. This CDR3 has 15 residues. V dropped 4 bases and J dropped 7; count of bases not matched to a gene: 10. Germline V CDR1 and CDR2: SGHNT, YYREEE (reference sequence). CDR3 amino acids: CASSLGTGVLDEAFF. CDR3 coding DNA: TGTGCCAGCAGCCTCGGGACAGGGGTTTTGGATGAAGCTTTCTTT.

This chain uses TRBV9 with TRBJ1-2; D is undetermined. The V gene lost 0 bases and the J gene lost 3 bases, with 12 bases spanning the gap. The CDR3 is made up of 15 amino acids. From germline, CDR1 is SGDLS and CDR2 YYNGEE. CDR3 residues: CASSVEGSLHYGYTF. The CDR3 DNA reads TGTGCCAGCAGCGTAGAAGGGTCCCTCCACTATGGCTACACCTTC. Full variable domain (rest looked up from reference TRBV9 and TRBJ1-2): DSGVTQTPKHLITATGQRVTLRCSPRSGDLSVYWYQQSLDQGLQFLIQYYNGEERAKGNILERFSAQQFPDLHSELNLSSLELGDSALYFCASSVEGSLHYGYTFGSGTRLTVV.

The chain employs TRBV19 and TRBJ1-4; possible D gene TRBD1, 6 bases. Germline CDR1 and CDR2: LNHDA and SQIVND (reference sequence). The V end was cut by 7 bases, the J end by 5 bases, with 14 bases between. The CDR3 contains 14 residues. This CDR3 is CASKEQGSNEKLFF. In DNA form, the CDR3 reads TGTGCCAGTAAGGAGCAGGGGAGCAATGAAAAACTGTTTTTT.

The chain carries TRBV5-6 and TRBJ1-6; possibly TRBD1 for D (5 bases). With 0 bases removed from V and 9 bases from J, the gap between germline ends came to 7 bases. CDR1 and CDR2 (germline): SGHDT, YYEEEE. The CDR3 is 13 amino acids. CDR3 protein: CASSLGGVSPLHF. The DNA of the CDR3 is TGTGCCAGCAGCTTGGGGGGGGTTTCACCCCTCCACTTT.

The chain carries TRBV11-3 and TRBJ2-7; no reliable D call. The germline V gene has CDR1 SGHNT and CDR2 YENEEA. The V gene lost 4 bases and the J gene lost 2 bases, with 6 bases spanning the gap. This CDR3 contains 12 residues. CDR3 region: CASSSDPYEQYF. The CDR3 DNA reads TGTGCCAGCAGCTCCGACCCCTACGAGCAGTACTTC. Together with reference TRBV11-3 and TRBJ2-7, the CDR3 gives the full variable domain: EAGVVQSPRYKIIEKKQPVAFWCNPISGHNTLYWYLQNLGQGPELLIRYENEEAVDDSQLPKDRFSAERLKGVDSTLKIQPAELGDSAVYLCASSSDPYEQYFGPGTRLTVT.

This sequence joins TRBV2 and TRBJ2-5; D is uncertain. CDR3 length: 15 amino acids. V dropped 1 base and J dropped 0 bases, with 9 bases sitting between them. Germline-derived CDR1 and CDR2 are SNHLY and FYNNEI. Written as DNA, the CDR3 is TGTGCCAGCAGTGAAGGGCTACTGTACCAAGAGACCCAGTACTTC. This gives the protein CASSEGLLYQETQYF.

The V and J genes are TRBV4-3 and TRBJ2-1; D may be TRBD2 (6 bases). Germline CDR1 and CDR2: LGHNA and YSLEER. Trimming cost V 1 base and J 8 bases, with 12 bases left between them. This CDR3 is built from 14 residues. The CDR3 bases are TGCGCCAGCAGCCAAGCCGGGACTCTCCATGAGCAGTTCTTC. This encodes CASSQAGTLHEQFF.

J is TRBJ2-1 and V is TRBV10-2; possibly TRBD2 for D (6 bases). CDR3 length: 15 residues. Germline V gene lookup returns CDR1 WSHSY and CDR2 SAAADI. Trimming left V 1 base short and J 3 bases short, with 10 bases between. CDR3 DNA sequence: TGCGCCAGCAGTGAGTGGGGGGTCAGCTACAATGAGCAGTTCTTC. Residues: CASSEWGVSYNEQFF.

This chain links TRBV28 with TRBJ2-2, with D tentatively TRBD2 (5 bases). Germline lookup yields CDR1 MDHEN and CDR2 SYDVKM. The V gene lost 5 bases and the J gene lost 7 bases, with 20 bases spanning the gap. The CDR3 extends over 16 amino acids. DNA of the CDR3: TGTGCCAGCAGTCCAGTTGCGACCCCCCGGGGCGGGGAGCTGTTTTTT. Residues: CASSPVATPRGGELFF. The whole variable domain, remainder taken from reference TRBV28 and TRBJ2-2, is DVKVTQSSRYLVKRTGEKVFLECVQDMDHENMFWYRQDPGLGLRLIYFSYDVKMKEKGDIPEGYSVSREKKERFSLILESASTNQTSMYLCASSPVATPRGGELFFGEGSRLTVL.

The chain uses TRBV25-1 and TRBJ1-1; no clear D gene. V was clipped by 2 bases and J by 9 bases, with 16 bases between them. Per the germline V gene, CDR1 is MGHDK and CDR2 is SYGVNS. This CDR3 spans 14 amino acids. CDR3 DNA: TGTGCCAGCAGTGAAAATCCCCCCGATACCCAAGCTTTCTTT. It codes for CASSENPPDTQAFF.

The chain carries TRBV7-9 and TRBJ2-5; TRBD1 is a possible D gene (5 bases). Germline lookup yields CDR1 SEHNR and CDR2 FQNEAQ (reference sequence). Trimming took 5 bases from V and 5 from J, leaving 6 bases between them. The CDR3 totals 11 residues. Here the CDR3 reads CASSPGETQYF. The CDR3 DNA is TGTGCCAGCAGCCCAGGGGAGACCCAGTACTTC.

The V call is TRBV7-2, the J call TRBJ2-3; 8 bases align to TRBD2. CDR3 size: 16 residues. Trimming removed 1 base from V and 1 base from J; junction bases left unmatched: 4. Per germline, CDR1 SGHTA and CDR2 FQGNSA. This CDR3 is CASSLGLARRTDTQYF. Written as DNA, the CDR3 is TGTGCCAGCAGCTTAGGACTAGCGCGCCGCACAGATACGCAGTATTTT.

This clone was observed a single time. V and J are TRBV3-1 (or the pseudogene TRBV3-2) and TRBJ2-2; 7 bases agree with TRBD1. The germline V gene encodes CDR1 LGHDT and CDR2 YNNKEL (reference sequence). J was trimmed by 5 bases and V by 1 base; bases with no gene match: 13. CDR3 length: 18 amino acids. CDR3 protein: CASSQVIRRTGQTGELFF. The CDR3 DNA reads TGTGCCAGCAGCCAAGTTATCCGTCGGACAGGTCAGACCGGGGAGCTGTTTTTT.

This clone was picked up one time. CDR3 protein: CASSLGGEIGYTF. For the CDR3, the DNA is TGTGCCAGCAGCTTGGGTGGCGAGATTGGCTACACCTTC. This chain joins TRBV5-4 and TRBJ1-2; D remains unclear. The CDR3 totals 13 residues. V was cut by 0 bases and J by 7 bases, with 10 bases left in between. Germline V lookup: CDR1 SGHNT, CDR2 YYREEE (reference sequence). The complete variable domain, with remaining parts taken from reference TRBV5-4 and TRBJ1-2, reads ETGVTQSPTHLIKTRGQQVTLRCSSQSGHNTVSWYQQALGQGPQFIFQYYREEENGRGNFPPRFSGLQFPNYSSELNVNALELDDSALYLCASSLGGEIGYTFGSGTRLTVV.

This clone was seen just once. This sequence joins TRBV4-3 and TRBJ2-1; TRBD2 is a possible D gene (5 bases). V gave up 0 bases and J gave up 5 bases, with 8 bases separating them. Germline V lookup: CDR1 LGHNA, CDR2 YSLEER. This CDR3 has 14 amino acids. The CDR3 sequence is CASSQDMRDNEQFF. In nucleotides, the CDR3 is TGCGCCAGCAGCCAAGATATGAGGGACAATGAGCAGTTCTTC.

V gene TRBV19 combines with J gene TRBJ2-2; maybe TRBD2 (7 bases). Trimming took 6 bases from V and 4 from J, leaving 15 bases between them. The CDR3 covers 15 residues. Germline lookup yields CDR1 LNHDA and CDR2 SQIVND (reference sequence). In nucleotides, the CDR3 is TGTGCCAGTAGCGTCGGGGGGCTTCCCACCGGGGAGCTGTTTTTT. Translation gives CASSVGGLPTGELFF.

This clone qualifies as medium-sized. The chain has TRBV4-2 and TRBJ2-2, with no clear D. The CDR3 extends over 16 amino acids. Germline CDR1 LGHNA, CDR2 YNFKEQ. The germline V and J ends were trimmed by 3 bases and 1 base, with 12 bases remaining between them. CDR3 protein: CASSQETSENTGELFF. The CDR3 DNA is TGTGCCAGCAGCCAGGAGACGTCGGAGAACACCGGGGAGCTGTTTTTT.

This clone has only one observation. The genes are TRBV28 and TRBJ1-5, with a possible D match to TRBD1 (5 bases). The germline CDR1 and CDR2 sequences are MDHEN and SYDVKM. The CDR3 spans 14 residues. Trimming took off 3 bases at V and 7 bases at J, with 13 bases between the two ends. CDR3 residues: CASSLGVLGQPQHF. The CDR3 DNA is TGTGCCAGCAGTTTGGGGGTCCTGGGGCAGCCCCAGCATTTT.

The chain uses TRBV5-1 and TRBJ1-2; TRBD1 matches 7 bases. The trim removed 4 bases at V and 2 bases at J, leaving 8 bases unmatched. The germline gives CDR1 SGHRS, CDR2 YFSETQ. The CDR3 consists of 15 residues. DNA of the CDR3: TGCGCCAGCAGCATTGACAGGGTTTGGAACTATGGCTACACCTTC. Translating gives CASSIDRVWNYGYTF.

J is TRBJ2-1 and V is TRBV27; TRBD2 agrees at 9 bases. The CDR3 loop spans 16 amino acids. V lost 5 bases, J lost 2 bases, and 7 bases stayed unmatched. Germline CDR1 and CDR2: MNHEY and SMNVEV (reference sequence). CDR3 in amino acids: CASSTLSGGPYNEQFF. DNA of the CDR3: TGTGCCAGCAGTACACTTAGCGGGGGACCCTACAATGAGCAGTTCTTC.

V gene TRBV27 combines with J gene TRBJ1-1; D unclear. This CDR3 comprises 14 residues. The V end was cut by 4 bases, the J end by 0 bases, with 9 bases between. Germline V gene sequence: CDR1 MNHEY, CDR2 SMNVEV (reference sequence). Here the CDR3 reads CASSSGRVNTEAFF. CDR3 sequence (DNA): TGTGCCAGCAGTTCCGGACGGGTGAACACTGAAGCTTTCTTT.

This chain joins TRBV9 and TRBJ2-3, with 12 bases lining up with TRBD2. The V and J ends lost 5 bases and 0 bases, in that order; junction bases with no gene match: 1. Germline assignment: CDR1 SGDLS and CDR2 YYNGEE. The CDR3 has 15 amino acids. DNA for the CDR3: TGTGCCAGCAGACTAGCGGGGGGAAGCACAGATACGCAGTATTTT. Translated: CASRLAGGSTDTQYF.

The J gene is TRBJ1-2, the V gene TRBV6-5; D is ambiguous. Germline V gene sequence: CDR1 MNHEY, CDR2 SVGAGI. The CDR3 contains 13 residues. Trimming left V 6 bases short and J 6 bases short, with 14 bases between. DNA for the CDR3: TGTGCCAGCAGCACCGTAGGGAGGAATGGCTACACCTTC. This sequence encodes CASSTVGRNGYTF.

This clone was seen a handful of times. The chain has TRBV7-9 and TRBJ1-1; unclear D gene. Germline V gene data show CDR1 as SEHNR and CDR2 as FQNEAQ (reference sequence). There are 16 residues in the CDR3. V shed 2 bases and J shed 1 base, with 14 bases lying between them. The CDR3 DNA reads as TGTGCCAGCAGCTTACGCTCCAAGGGAGAGAACACTGAAGCTTTCTTT. Protein product: CASSLRSKGENTEAFF.

The gene calls are TRBV7-8 and TRBJ2-7; TRBD1 might be the D (6 bases). This CDR3 is 14 amino acids long. The germline V gene has CDR1 SGHVS and CDR2 FQNEAQ. The V gene lost 5 bases and the J gene lost 2 bases, with 13 bases spanning the gap. CDR3 loop: CASSKTGGPYEQYF. The DNA for the CDR3 is TGTGCCAGCAGCAAGACAGGTGGACCCTACGAGCAGTACTTC.